This T cell receptor (beta chain) was retrieved from a study of T cells in Graves' hyperthyroidism and ophthalmopathy. RNA transcripts provided the source from which TCR beta CDR3 regions were amplified. HTBI primers were employed in a first-round RT-PCR of the TCR CDR3. TCRdb analysed the multiplex PCR reads with MiXCR anew, one entry per CDR3 protein. The sample has about 560,000 distinct CDR3 sequences; 12% to 15% are singletons. CDR3 size: 12 residues. Trimming took 5 bases from V and 11 from J, leaving 13 bases between them. The clonotype comes from a woman aged 40 to 55 with Graves' hyperthyroidism. The chain employs TRBV12-3 or TRBV12-4 and TRBJ2-1; D ambiguous. What was sequenced was blood. This CDR3 reads CASSPHYFQQFF. The CDR3 coding sequence is TGTGCCAGCAGTCCACACTACTTCCAGCAGTTCTTC.